Here is one TCR beta chain with its context. TCRdb keeps only in-frame clones here, not all; method: immunoSEQ multiplex PCR. The sample holds over 100,000 clones, nearly 90% seen once. The data were obtained in a study of control samples from healthy donors and cancer patients. Trimming left V 7 bases short and J 1 base short, with 15 bases between. Germline CDR1 MDHEN, CDR2 SYDVKM. The CDR3 is 15 residues long. This sequence joins TRBV28 and TRBJ2-3; tentatively, D is TRBD2 (6 bases). Sequenced input: blood. This sequence was found in a man aged 45-65 years in good health. This CDR3 reads CASTLTGEGTDTQYF. CDR3 nucleotide sequence: TGTGCCAGCACTTTGACGGGGGAGGGCACAGATACGCAGTATTTT.